The clone carrying this TCR beta chain appeared a single time. The antigen is unknown. The data were produced by immunoSEQ multiplex PCR, yet TCRdb's version contains in-frame clones alone and is incomplete. The table lists roughly 1.5 million clones, 95% to 99% of them singletons, with 0.4% to 0.45% in the top ten. CDR3 length: 15 residues. Deletions cut 3 bases from V and 3 bases from J, with 11 bases between. Germline values: CDR1 LNHDA, CDR2 SQIVND (reference sequence). This entry comes from a study of shared clonotypes between healthy human individuals. The study's findings and limits: Generation probabilities were higher for clonotypes shared across all four sorted-subset donors than for unshared ones.

V gene TRBV19 combines with J gene TRBJ1-4, with D perhaps matching TRBD1 (6 bases). The receptor was derived from a man younger than 40 in good health. Sequenced: naive CD4+ T cells sorted from blood. This sample's subset: CD45RA+ positively selected. The CDR3 loop is CASSIDRNSNEKLFF. For the CDR3, the DNA is TGTGCCAGTAGTATCGACAGGAACTCTAATGAAAAACTGTTTTTT.